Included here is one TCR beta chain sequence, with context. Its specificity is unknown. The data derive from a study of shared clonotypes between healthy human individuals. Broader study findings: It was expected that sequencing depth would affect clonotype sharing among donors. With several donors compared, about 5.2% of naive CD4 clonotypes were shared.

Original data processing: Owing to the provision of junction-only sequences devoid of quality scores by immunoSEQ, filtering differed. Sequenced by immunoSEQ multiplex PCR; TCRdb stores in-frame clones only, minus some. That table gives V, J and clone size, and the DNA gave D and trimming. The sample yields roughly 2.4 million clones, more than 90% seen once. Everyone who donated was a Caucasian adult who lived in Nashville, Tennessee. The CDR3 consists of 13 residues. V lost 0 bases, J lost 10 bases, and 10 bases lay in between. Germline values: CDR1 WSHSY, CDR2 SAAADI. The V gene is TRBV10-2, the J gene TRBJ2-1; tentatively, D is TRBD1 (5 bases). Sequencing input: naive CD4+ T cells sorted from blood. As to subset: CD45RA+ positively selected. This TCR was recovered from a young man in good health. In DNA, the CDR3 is TGCGCCAGCAGTGAGTCTGGGTGGGGCGAGCAGTTCTTC. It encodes CASSESGWGEQFF.